This T cell receptor beta chain was found in a study of control samples from healthy donors and cancer patients. Trimming removed 5 bases from V and 10 bases from J, with 11 bases in between. The V gene's germline CDR1 is MNHEY and CDR2 SVGEGT. The CDR3 length is 12 residues. Assay: immunoSEQ multiplex PCR; the TCRdb copy retains only in-frame clones and omits some. The data hold under 85,000 clones, with over 85% observed a single time. The sequenced material came from PBMCs. This clonotype was obtained from a middle-aged woman with lung cancer. The gene calls are TRBV6-2 or TRBV6-3 and TRBJ1-4; D is undetermined. Written as DNA, the CDR3 is TGTGCCAGCAGTAGAAATGAGGGAAAACTGTTTTTT. Its translation is CASSRNEGKLFF.